These 30 T cell receptor beta chains were sequenced from one sample in a study of type 1 regulatory T cells. No antigens are known for them. One entry per CDR3 protein results from TCRdb running MiXCR on the reads. Of about 42,000 distinct CDR3 sequences listed, roughly an eighth are singletons. Sequenced: cultured non-Tr1 T cells, either the whole culture or a sorted T cell fraction (not recorded which). The origin of the receptors is a human donor in good health.

For this clonotype: With a much larger clone just one base away, this may be a read error. This chain uses TRBV6-1 with TRBJ1-5, with 9 bases aligning to TRBD1. Germline CDR1 and CDR2: MNHNS and SASEGT. J lost 5 bases, V lost 6 bases, and 5 bases had no gene match. CDR3 length: 14 amino acids. The CDR3 DNA reads as TGTGCCAGCAGAGCGACAGGGGGTCATCAGCCCCAGCATTTT. It encodes CASRATGGHQPQHF.

The gene calls are TRBV7-2 and TRBJ2-3; no firm D call. The germline gives CDR1 SGHTA, CDR2 FQGNSA. Trimming removed 4 bases from V and 3 bases from J, with 11 bases in between. The CDR3 covers 14 residues. The CDR3 bases are TGTGCCAGCAGCTCCTACCTCTCTACAGATACGCAGTATTTT. Its protein product is CASSSYLSTDTQYF. Drawing the rest from reference TRBV7-2 and TRBJ2-3, the complete variable domain is GAGVSQSPSNKVTEKGKDVELRCDPISGHTALYWYRQSLGQGLEFLIYFQGNSAPDKSGLPSDRFSAERTGGSVSTLTIQRTQQEDSAVYLCASSSYLSTDTQYFGPGTRLTVL.

On this clonotype: A much larger clone lies a single base off, so this may be a read error. V is TRBV2 and J is TRBJ2-3; D ambiguous. The CDR3 is made up of 13 amino acids. V was trimmed by 8 bases and J by 0 bases, leaving 9 bases between them. Germline CDR1 SNHLY, CDR2 FYNNEI. In DNA, the CDR3 is TGTGCCAGCCCTCCACGGAGCACAGATACGCAGTATTTT. Translated: CASPPRSTDTQYF.

This clonotype is medium-sized. The chain links TRBV7-2 to TRBJ2-7, with 7 bases lining up with TRBD2. CDR3 length equals 15 residues. V shed 5 bases, J shed 1 base, and the junction held 8 bases outside the gene matches. Germline lookup yields CDR1 SGHTA and CDR2 FQGNSA. CDR3 nucleotide sequence: TGTGCCAGCAGCAACCGAGCGGGATGGTCCTACGAGCAGTACTTC. Its protein is CASSNRAGWSYEQYF.

As concerns this clonotype: At one end the junction does not follow the germline gene, possibly because of a read error. This CDR3 reads CANSPQRNTEAFF. CDR3 sequence (DNA): TGTGCCAACTCACCACAGAGGAACACTGAAGCTTTCTTT. The chain couples TRBV18 to TRBJ1-1; D not resolved. Germline CDR1 and CDR2: KGHSH and LQKENI. This CDR3 comprises 13 residues.

The J gene is TRBJ2-1, the V gene TRBV20-1, with D possibly called TRBD1 or TRBD2 (5 bases each). Germline CDR1 DFQATT, CDR2 SNEGSKA (reference sequence). Trimming pared 4 bases from V and 8 bases from J, leaving 15 bases between. The CDR3 spans 13 residues. The CDR3 region has the DNA TGCAGTGCTATACGGGACGCGAGCGATGAGCAGTTCTTC. Translated, it gives CSAIRDASDEQFF.

This clonotype was detected only a few times. The gene calls are TRBV9 and TRBJ2-7; 9 bases agree with TRBD2. V gave up 3 bases and J gave up 4 bases; unmatched junction bases: 5. The CDR3 runs to 14 residues. CDR1 and CDR2 from the germline V gene are SGDLS and YYNGEE. The CDR3 bases are TGTGCCAGCAGCGCGGGACTAGCAGAGTACGAGCAGTACTTC. Amino acid sequence: CASSAGLAEYEQYF.

By sample share, this clonotype is medium-sized. The chain carries TRBV5-1 and TRBJ2-5, with a tentative D call TRBD2 (5 bases). This CDR3 has 16 residues. V was shortened by 3 bases and J by 4 bases, with 19 bases between the two germline ends. The V gene's germline CDR1 is SGHRS and CDR2 YFSETQ. CDR3 coding DNA: TGCGCCAGCAGCTATCGGCTAGCCAGCTTAGGAGAGACCCAGTACTTC. This codes for CASSYRLASLGETQYF. Based on the CDR3 plus reference TRBV5-1 and TRBJ2-5, the full variable domain is KAGVTQTPRYLIKTRGQQVTLSCSPISGHRSVSWYQQTPGQGLQFLFEYFSETQRNKGNFPGRFSGRQFSNSRSEMNVSTLELGDSALYLCASSYRLASLGETQYFGPGTRLLVL.

The chain carries TRBV30 and TRBJ2-2; 8 bases are shared with TRBD1. This CDR3 contains 14 residues. The J segment lost 5 bases and the V segment lost 4 bases, leaving 6 bases of the junction unmatched. The germline V gene encodes CDR1 GTSNPN and CDR2 SVGIG (reference sequence). This chain's CDR3 is CAWKDRVGTGELFF. DNA of the CDR3: TGTGCCTGGAAGGACAGGGTGGGGACCGGGGAGCTGTTTTTT.

This clonotype was observed many times. This chain uses TRBV28 with TRBJ1-5; D remains unclear. V lost 2 bases to trimming and J lost 6 bases, with 2 bases between them. CDR1 and CDR2 (germline): MDHEN, SYDVKM. CDR3 length equals 11 residues. CDR3 bases: TGTGCCAGCAGTTTAAGTCAGCCCCAGCATTTT. Encoded protein: CASSLSQPQHF.

This clonotype was found a few times. The rearrangement links TRBV28 to TRBJ1-5; 9 positions agree with TRBD1. Germline V gives CDR1 MDHEN, CDR2 SYDVKM. This CDR3 is built from 16 residues. V lost 6 bases to trimming and J lost 5 bases; unmatched junction nucleotides: 11. The CDR3 region has the DNA TGTGCCAGCAGAAGCCCGGGACAGGGTTTCCATCAGCCCCAGCATTTT. It is translated as CASRSPGQGFHQPQHF.

Ten or more counts support this clonotype. The V and J genes are TRBV29-1 and TRBJ2-1, with a weak D call TRBD2 (6 bases). This CDR3 spans 14 amino acids. V was cut by 2 bases and J by 7 bases, with 15 bases left in between. Germline CDR1 SQVTM, CDR2 ANQGSEA. The CDR3 DNA reads TGCAGCGTTGAAAAGTTCGGCGGACTAAATGAGCAGTTCTTC. The encoded protein is CSVEKFGGLNEQFF.

The J gene is TRBJ2-3, the V gene TRBV7-2, with a tentative D call TRBD2 (6 bases). Germline lookup yields CDR1 SGHTA and CDR2 FQGNSA. This CDR3 region has 15 residues. The germline V and J ends were trimmed by 3 bases and 0 bases, with 10 bases remaining between them. The CDR3 bases are TGTGCCAGCAGCTTTCTAGCGAGAAGCACAGATACGCAGTATTTT. Protein sequence: CASSFLARSTDTQYF. Supplemented by reference TRBV7-2 and TRBJ2-3, the full variable domain reads GAGVSQSPSNKVTEKGKDVELRCDPISGHTALYWYRQSLGQGLEFLIYFQGNSAPDKSGLPSDRFSAERTGGSVSTLTIQRTQQEDSAVYLCASSFLARSTDTQYFGPGTRLTVL.

The rearrangement links TRBV6-2 or TRBV6-3 to TRBJ2-1; D unclear. The germline V gene has CDR1 MNHEY and CDR2 SVGEGT. V dropped 5 bases and J dropped 5 bases, with 4 bases sitting between them. The CDR3 sequence is 11 residues long. The CDR3 nucleotides read TGTGCCAGCAGTAACCACAATGAGCAGTTCTTC. Amino acid sequence: CASSNHNEQFF.

In regard to this clonotype: A much larger clonotype is one base distant, so this may be a read error. The rearrangement links TRBV5-6 to TRBJ2-2; the D call may be TRBD1 or TRBD2 (5 bases each). In germline, CDR1 is SGHDT, CDR2 YYEEEE. This CDR3 contains 12 residues. The CDR3 DNA is TGTGCCAGCAGCTGGGGCTACGGGGAGCCGTTTTTT. Its protein product is CASSWGYGEPFF.

This clonotype occurred a few times. This chain connects TRBV27 to TRBJ1-6; D is unclear. The CDR3 length is 12 residues. Germline V gives CDR1 MNHEY, CDR2 SMNVEV (reference sequence). Trimming removed 3 bases at V and 8 bases at J, with 5 bases between. The CDR3 nucleotides are TGTGCCAGCAGTTTCCTACATTCACCCCTCCACTTT. This encodes CASSFLHSPLHF.

This clonotype was seen repeatedly, ten times or more. The chain joins TRBV24-1 to TRBJ2-1; 10 nucleotides agree with TRBD1. This CDR3 spans 15 amino acids. Trimming cost V 3 bases and J 8 bases; bases outside gene matches: 6. Germline CDR1 is KGHDR and CDR2 is SFDVKD. The CDR3 sequence is CATSDPGQGNHEQFF. In DNA, the CDR3 is TGTGCCACCAGTGATCCGGGACAGGGGAACCATGAGCAGTTCTTC.

In its sample, this clonotype was seen many times. This chain uses TRBV18 with TRBJ1-5; 12 positions match TRBD1. The ends lost 1 base at V and 1 base at J; junction bases unmatched: 2. Germline CDR1 KGHSH, CDR2 LQKENI. The CDR3 extends over 17 amino acids. DNA of the CDR3: TGTGCCAGCTCACCACGGGGGACAGGGGGCAGCAATCAGCCCCAGCATTTT. Its protein is CASSPRGTGGSNQPQHF.

This clonotype appeared a few times. This chain uses TRBV19 with TRBJ2-7; 7 nucleotides match TRBD1. This CDR3 spans 16 amino acids. Losses at the gene ends were 5 bases for V and 4 bases for J; bases not matched to a gene: 14. The germline V gene encodes CDR1 LNHDA and CDR2 SQIVND (reference sequence). CDR3 amino acids: CASSPRGSRRTYEQYF. The CDR3 nucleotides read TGTGCCAGTAGTCCCAGGGGGTCCCGGAGAACTTACGAGCAGTACTTC.

J is TRBJ2-2 and V is TRBV7-2; no firm D call. Germline V CDR1 and CDR2: SGHTA, FQGNSA. Trimming left V 5 bases short and J 5 bases short, with 9 bases between. The CDR3 has 13 amino acids. This chain's CDR3 is CASSTRRTGELFF. DNA of the CDR3: TGTGCCAGCAGCACCCGGCGTACCGGGGAGCTGTTTTTT.

Ten or more counts support this clonotype. The chain recombines TRBV18 with TRBJ1-1, with unresolved D. The length of the CDR3 is 13 residues. V shed 4 bases and J shed 2 bases, with 8 bases lying between them. Per the germline V gene, CDR1 is KGHSH and CDR2 is LQKENI. CDR3 amino acids: CASSRRSNTEAFF. CDR3 DNA sequence: TGTGCCAGCTCACGCCGATCAAACACTGAAGCTTTCTTT. Looking up the rest from reference TRBV18 and TRBJ1-1 gives the full variable domain: NAGVMQNPRHLVRRRGQEARLRCSPMKGHSHVYWYRQLPEEGLKFMVYLQKENIIDESGMPKERFSAEFPKEGPSILRIQQVVRGDSAAYFCASSRRSNTEAFFGQGTRLTVV.

This clonotype is deemed medium-sized. This chain joins TRBV5-6 and TRBJ2-3, with D possibly TRBD1 on 5 matching bases. The V gene lost 2 bases and the J gene lost 5 bases, with 12 bases spanning the gap. Germline V gene sequence: CDR1 SGHDT, CDR2 YYEEEE. CDR3 length equals 14 residues. The CDR3 DNA follows: TGTGCCAGCAGCTTCGGTCGAAGGGGAGATACGCAGTATTTT. As protein: CASSFGRRGDTQYF.

This chain uses TRBV5-1 with TRBJ2-1, with a weak D call TRBD1 (6 bases). CDR3 size: 13 residues. Trimming cost V 2 bases and J 6 bases, with 9 bases left between them. Germline V gives CDR1 SGHRS, CDR2 YFSETQ. The CDR3 DNA sequence: TGCGCCAGCAGCTTAGGGGGACCCAATGAGCAGTTCTTC. Its translation is CASSLGGPNEQFF. Based on the CDR3 plus reference TRBV5-1 and TRBJ2-1, the full variable domain is KAGVTQTPRYLIKTRGQQVTLSCSPISGHRSVSWYQQTPGQGLQFLFEYFSETQRNKGNFPGRFSGRQFSNSRSEMNVSTLELGDSALYLCASSLGGPNEQFFGPGTRLTVL.

This clonotype came up many times. J is TRBJ1-5 and V is TRBV5-1, with a possible D match to TRBD1 (5 bases). CDR3 length equals 15 residues. V gave up 0 bases and J gave up 7 bases, with 14 bases separating them. Looked up from germline, CDR1 is SGHRS and CDR2 is YFSETQ. CDR3 amino acids: CASSLEGSGGQPQHF. CDR3 nucleotides: TGCGCCAGCAGCTTGGAAGGGAGCGGGGGACAGCCCCAGCATTTT.

The chain couples TRBV7-2 to TRBJ1-2, with D unclear. Per germline, CDR1 SGHTA and CDR2 FQGNSA. The CDR3 runs to 13 residues. V was clipped by 5 bases and J by 7 bases, with 14 bases between them. The CDR3 DNA reads as TGTGCCAGCAGCCCCCACGAGGGTGGTGGCTACACCTTC. Translation gives CASSPHEGGGYTF.

The gene calls are TRBV7-9 and TRBJ2-2; D tentatively fits TRBD1 or TRBD2 (6 bases each). Germline CDR1 and CDR2: SEHNR and FQNEAQ (reference sequence). Trimming removed 4 bases from V and 4 bases from J, with 22 bases in between. The CDR3 has 18 residues. CDR3 loop: CASSSTGAYNAVTGELFF. CDR3 sequence (DNA): TGTGCCAGCAGCTCTACGGGGGCTTACAACGCGGTCACCGGGGAGCTGTTTTTT.

This clonotype was recorded at least ten times. J is TRBJ1-1 and V is TRBV11-2; D is uncertain. The germline CDR1 and CDR2 sequences are SGHAT and FQNNGV. This CDR3 comprises 15 residues. The V end was cut by 2 bases, the J end by 1 base, with 11 bases between. The CDR3 loop is CASSLFTQSNTEAFF. As DNA, the CDR3 is TGTGCCAGCAGCTTATTTACACAGTCGAACACTGAAGCTTTCTTT.

This CDR3 reads CASSLQGPSYTQYF. Written as DNA, the CDR3 is TGTGCCAGCAGCTTACAGGGTCCTAGCTATACCCAGTACTTC. The rearrangement joins TRBV7-9 to TRBJ2-5; D may correspond to TRBD1 or TRBD2 (5 bases each). V was cut by 2 bases and J by 8 bases, with 15 bases left in between. The CDR3 has 14 residues. Germline V gene data show CDR1 as SEHNR and CDR2 as FQNEAQ (reference sequence).

Regarding this clonotype: This may be a read error: a much more frequent sequence differs by one nucleotide. The rearrangement links TRBV7-9 to TRBJ2-7; possibly TRBD1 for D (5 bases). Trimming cost V 5 bases and J 0 bases, with 8 bases left between them. CDR3 length: 13 residues. The germline CDR1 and CDR2 sequences are SEHNR and FQNEAQ (reference sequence). In nucleotides, the CDR3 is TGTGCCAGCAGCGAGGACATCTCCTACGAGCAGTACTTC. Amino acid sequence: CASSEDISYEQYF.

This clonotype was seen many times. The rearrangement uses TRBV20-1 and TRBJ2-7; possible D gene TRBD2, 5 bases. The CDR3 runs 11 residues. Germline V CDR1 and CDR2: DFQATT, SNEGSKA (reference sequence). V was shortened by 5 bases and J by 7 bases, with 12 bases between the two germline ends. The CDR3 DNA reads TGCAGTGCTTCGCGACTAACGGAGCAGTACTTC. This encodes CSASRLTEQYF.